The rows below give T cell receptor beta chains drawn from one sample of a study of metastatic and nonmetastatic thyroid tumors. Using MiXCR, TCRdb reanalyzed the PCR reads. There are 5,600 or so clones in the sample; around 33% occur only once, and about 37% lies in the top ten. The sample comprised adjacent normal tissue. The receptors come from a male donor with papillary thyroid cancer or a benign thyroid nodule (not recorded which). Some clones in this sample may be carry-over from other donors' samples. The CDR3 runs from the conserved cysteine through the conserved F or W. The D gene is left open where the match is weak. Some rows have no size entry. The others give once, few or many, or a class for an expanded clone.

TGTGCCAGCAGCCAGGGGCGGGGGGGAGTCGAGCAGTTCTTC,CASSQGRGGVEQFF,.,TRBJ2-1,TRBV11-2,TRBD2
TGTGCCACCAGAGACTCAGGGGGCCCTTACAATGGCTACACCTTC,CATRDSGGPYNGYTF,.,TRBJ1-2,TRBV24-1,TRBD1
TGCAGTGCTAGAGTCCTTGACCGGGGTTCGGATCAGCCCCAGCATTTT,CSARVLDRGSDQPQHF,medium-sized,TRBJ1-5,TRBV20-1,.
TGCGCCAGCAGCTTGGAGGGCAGGGGGCAGGATGAGCAGTTCTTC,CASSLEGRGQDEQFF,.,TRBJ2-1,TRBV5-1,TRBD1
TGTGCCAGCAGGGCTAGCGGGGTGGAGACCCAGTACTTC,CASRASGVETQYF,few,TRBJ2-5,TRBV6-2/TRBV6-3,TRBD2
TGCGCCAGCAGCTTGGGGACTTCCAATGAGCAGTTCTTC,CASSLGTSNEQFF,.,TRBJ2-1,TRBV5-1,.
TGTGCCATCAGTGAGTTGGGGGGAATGAACACTGAAGCTTTCTTT,CAISELGGMNTEAFF,few,TRBJ1-1,TRBV10-3,.
TGTGCCAGCAGTTCACACCCGGGACGGATGTATAATTCACCCCTCCACTTT,CASSSHPGRMYNSPLHF,.,TRBJ1-6,TRBV12-3/TRBV12-4,.
TGTGCCAGCAGCATCATAACCGGGGAGCTGTTTTTT,CASSIITGELFF,.,TRBJ2-2,TRBV6-1,.
TGCAGTGCTAGAGATCTTCTAGCGGGGTGGGACGCAGATACGCAGTATTTT,CSARDLLAGWDADTQYF,.,TRBJ2-3,TRBV20-1,TRBD2
TGTGCCAGCAGTGAACTAGCGGGAGGGCCAGATACGCAGTATTTT,CASSELAGGPDTQYF,.,TRBJ2-3,TRBV6-1,TRBD2
TGTGCCAGCAGTTCCCCGTACGGGGACGGCTACTACGAGCAGTACTTC,CASSSPYGDGYYEQYF,many,TRBJ2-7,TRBV28,.
TGTGCCAGTAGTACGCGGAGCTCCTCTGGGGCCAACGTCCTGACTTTC,CASSTRSSSGANVLTF,few,TRBJ2-6,TRBV19,.
TGTGCCAGCACCACGATGACAGGGGAAAGCACAGATACGCAGTATTTT,CASTTMTGESTDTQYF,medium-sized,TRBJ2-3,TRBV28,TRBD1
TGTGCCAGCAGCAGCGGAACCGTGTGGGACGAGCAGTACTTC,CASSSGTVWDEQYF,.,TRBJ2-7,TRBV28,.
TGTGCCACCAGTGATTTTGGGTCCTACAATGAGCAGTTCTTC,CATSDFGSYNEQFF,.,TRBJ2-1,TRBV24-1,.
TGTGCCAGCAGCTTAGCACTAGCCCCGACCTCCTACAATGAGCAGTTCTTC,CASSLALAPTSYNEQFF,few,TRBJ2-1,TRBV7-2,.